The TCR beta chain under discussion was sequenced for a study of cytotoxic CD8 clonotypes in ibrutinib-treated CLL (dated by TCRdb to the early 2020s). Looking at the study overall: The cohort included some 14 treatment-naive and roughly ten relapsed/refractory patients; about 18 were IGHV unmutated. Responses were partial in roughly 24 patients and complete in 2; after median around 68 months follow-up, roughly 15 stayed in remission and approximately twelve progressed. The response samples were drawn at a median of approximately 12 months into treatment, with a range of about 6 to 40 months. An average of roughly 250,000 productive templates and 94,082 productive rearrangements was obtained per sample. Of the 85 to 90 participants in the trial, 26 had longitudinal samples available. Cryopreserved peripheral blood mononuclear cells were obtained before treatment, at response, and at either sustained remission or disease progression. Every remission and progressive disease sample was obtained while ibrutinib was still being received by the patients. Broad study findings and their caveats: Baseline clonality was found to be higher than that of age-matched healthy donors and was strongly correlated with circulating CD8+ T-cell counts. Clonality increased at ibrutinib response, stayed stable in sustained remission, and fell back toward baseline at progression. Public clonotypes were found to be uncommon and were observed to contract or remain stable during treatment; the increase in clonality was shown to reflect expansion of private clonotypes at ibrutinib response. Lymph node repertoires were not examined, and the timing of sampling was not matched between patients in sustained remission and those whose disease progressed.

The goal of deep resolution MiSeq sequencing was a depth between 1 in 1 million and 1 in 200,000 T cells, and coverage averaged 10x per clonotype. The immunoSEQ hsTCRB Kit was used to generate TCR beta libraries. Processing in the source paper ran as follows. Data were analyzed with ImmunoSEQ Data Assistant and ImmunoSEQ Analyzer, with V, D and J genes assigned per IMGT definitions. Clonality, with values ranging from 0 to 1, was calculated as one minus the normalized Shannon entropy of productive rearrangement frequencies. Only overrepresented clonotypes making up at least 0.05% of the repertoire of each patient were included in the public clonotype analysis. Some 12 age-matched healthy donor repertoires from immuneACCESS served as clonality controls. In its TCRdb copy, this immuneACCESS table keeps in-frame sequences only and misses some clones. Where compared with another copy, unresolved V genes explain less than half of these, and the others have no known cause. The V and J calls and the clone size are those of that table, but D and trimming were determined from the DNA. This sample is represented by 200,000 to 250,000 clones; 70% of them were singletons. The top ten clonotypes cover over 5.5% of the sample.

To note about this clone: Its antigen is unknown. Qualities for individual bases were not recorded, and no much larger clone is one base off.

The sample's time point, from its label and the paper: eleven to twelve months on ibrutinib. Roughly 1.9 micrograms of genomic DNA were extracted from cryopreserved PBMCs for TCR beta library preparation. High-throughput TCR beta sequencing was performed on longitudinal blood samples from CLL patients receiving ibrutinib monotherapy. Patients were enrolled in a phase 2 open-label single-center ibrutinib monotherapy trial. The V end loses 3 bases and the J end loses 4 bases, and a stretch of 15 bases separates them. The germline V gene yields MRHNA for CDR1 and SNTAGT for CDR2. Taken from cysteine to phenylalanine, the CDR3 has 15 residues. Of all the DNA, just the CDR3 is kept, 45 bases in frame from base 1.

Sequencing used PBMCs, obtained after 12 months of ibrutinib treatment. The chain is made from TRBV6-4 and TRBJ1-1; a weak D assignment points to TRBD1 (6 bases agree). The receptor was isolated from a human donor with chronic lymphocytic leukemia. The nucleotides are TGTGCCAGCAGTGAAACTGGGCAGGGGAGCACTGAAGCTTTCTTT. The translation is CASSETGQGSTEAFF.